Below are 14 T cell receptor beta chains sequenced from a single sample in a study of blood T cells in healthy people across ages. For the second PCR, which ran for about 6 to 11 cycles, a sample-barcoded 5' primer and a J-beta primer mix were used. TCRdb re-called the 5' RACE reads with MiXCR, one entry per CDR3 protein. The repertoire holds more than 1 million distinct CDR3 sequences, with 40% to 55% as singletons. Sequencing used blood. These receptors all stem from a woman in her sixties in good health.

Ten or more counts support this clonotype. The rearrangement joins TRBV20-1 to TRBJ2-5; either TRBD1 or TRBD2 may supply D (5 bases each). Per germline, CDR1 DFQATT and CDR2 SNEGSKA (reference sequence). Trimming pared 3 bases from V and 4 bases from J, leaving 12 bases between. CDR3 length: 13 amino acids. CDR3 loop: CSASLGVGETQYF. The CDR3 coding sequence is TGCAGTGCTAGCTTGGGGGTCGGAGAGACCCAGTACTTC.

With respect to this clonotype: Sequence at one end of the junction differs from germline and may be a read error. J is TRBJ1-1 and V is TRBV5-8; D not certain. Germline V CDR1 and CDR2: SGHTS, YDEGEE. The CDR3 extends over 13 amino acids. Written as DNA, the CDR3 is TGTGCCAGCAGCCCACCCTGGAACCCTGAAGCTTTCTTT. Translated, it gives CASSPPWNPEAFF.

The gene calls are TRBV9 and TRBJ2-3; 9 bases fit TRBD1. The CDR3 length is 16 residues. Germline CDR1 is SGDLS and CDR2 is YYNGEE. Trimming cost V 2 bases and J 0 bases; bases outside gene matches: 4. CDR3 sequence reads: CASSVVGQGSTDTQYF. In nucleotides, the CDR3 is TGTGCCAGCAGCGTGGTGGGACAGGGAAGCACAGATACGCAGTATTTT.

The V and J genes are TRBV13 and TRBJ2-7; D gene uncertain. Germline V gives CDR1 PRHDT, CDR2 FYEKMQ (reference sequence). The CDR3 contains 12 residues. With 0 bases removed from V and 11 bases from J, the gap between germline ends came to 11 bases. This CDR3 is CASSLGSCGKYF. The CDR3 DNA sequence: TGTGCCAGCAGCTTAGGTAGTTGCGGAAAGTACTTC.

The chain uses TRBV29-1 and TRBJ2-7; the D is unclear. V lost 7 bases and J lost 7, with 14 bases in between. Germline CDR1 SQVTM, CDR2 ANQGSEA. This CDR3 comprises 11 residues. CDR3 bases: TGCAGCGCGACGGACGTCCGAGAGCAGTACTTC. It is translated as CSATDVREQYF.

The chain carries TRBV9 and TRBJ1-5, with D tentatively TRBD1 (5 bases). Germline lookup yields CDR1 SGDLS and CDR2 YYNGEE. This CDR3 has 14 residues. V was trimmed by 2 bases and J by 4 bases, leaving 10 bases between them. The CDR3 is CASSVDQGNQPQHF. Here the CDR3 DNA reads TGTGCCAGCAGCGTGGACCAGGGTAATCAGCCCCAGCATTTT.

The chain employs TRBV27 and TRBJ2-3; 7 bases match TRBD1. The CDR3 totals 15 residues. The J segment lost 6 bases and the V segment lost 8 bases, leaving 14 bases of the junction unmatched. Germline V CDR1 and CDR2: MNHEY, SMNVEV (reference sequence). This chain's CDR3 is CASWGRDRGFDTQYF. The CDR3 region has the DNA TGTGCCAGCTGGGGTAGGGACAGAGGGTTCGATACGCAGTATTTT.

The chain is built from TRBV9 and TRBJ2-4; no clear D. The J call may not be correct, given that the DNA end is closer to TRBJ2-5. CDR3 length equals 14 residues. The V gene's germline CDR1 is SGDLS and CDR2 YYNGEE. Here the CDR3 DNA reads TGTGCCAGCAGCGTAGGAGGCATCCCAGAGACCCAGTACTTC. Protein: CASSVGGIPETQYF.

J is TRBJ2-4 and V is TRBV6-2 or TRBV6-3; the D call may be TRBD1 or TRBD2 (6 bases each). This CDR3 contains 17 residues. V was trimmed by 2 bases and J by 3 bases, leaving 17 bases between them. Germline V gene sequence: CDR1 MNHEY, CDR2 SVGEGT. Written as DNA, the CDR3 is TGTGCCAGCAGTTACCCCGGAGGGGGGAGCTTCAAAAACATTCAGTACTTC. It specifies CASSYPGGGSFKNIQYF.

The rearrangement uses TRBV29-1 and TRBJ2-4, with D uncertain. This CDR3 region has 16 residues. V was clipped by 1 base and J by 0 bases, with 13 bases between them. The germline CDR1 and CDR2 sequences are SQVTM and ANQGSEA. CDR3 sequence: CSVEVYRDLAKNIQYF. In DNA form, the CDR3 reads TGCAGCGTTGAAGTGTATAGAGACCTAGCCAAAAACATTCAGTACTTC. Full variable domain (missing parts from reference TRBV29-1 and TRBJ2-4): SAVISQKPSRDICQRGTSLTIQCQVDSQVTMMFWYRQQPGQSLTLIATANQGSEATYESGFVIDKFPISRPNLTFSTLTVSNMSPEDSSIYLCSVEVYRDLAKNIQYFGAGTRLSVL.

The chain joins TRBV12-3 or TRBV12-4 to TRBJ1-5; possible D gene TRBD1, 5 bases. The CDR3 is 12 residues long. Trimming pared 5 bases from V and 11 bases from J, leaving 13 bases between. The CDR3 region has the DNA TGTGCCAGCAGTCCGGGGCCCTCGGCCCAGCATTTT. Translated, it gives CASSPGPSAQHF.

J is TRBJ2-2 and V is TRBV7-9, with 11 bases that match TRBD2. J gave up 4 bases and V 3 bases, and 13 bases lay outside the gene matches. The V gene's germline CDR1 is SEHNR and CDR2 FQNEAQ (reference sequence). The CDR3 contains 19 residues. The CDR3 sequence is CASSFRVGGTSGRTGELFF. The CDR3 region has the DNA TGTGCCAGCAGCTTTAGGGTAGGAGGGACTAGCGGACGCACCGGGGAGCTGTTTTTT.

This chain uses TRBV7-2 with TRBJ2-1; no firm D call. The germline gives CDR1 SGHTA, CDR2 FQGNSA. Trimming took off 1 base at V and 5 bases at J, with 9 bases between the two ends. The CDR3 totals 14 residues. CDR3: CASSLGELDNEQFF. As DNA, the CDR3 is TGTGCCAGCAGCTTAGGGGAATTAGACAATGAGCAGTTCTTC.

This clonotype occurred many times. A much larger clone sits a single nucleotide away, making a read error possible. V is TRBV28 and J is TRBJ2-2, with D unclear. This CDR3 has 14 residues. The V and J ends lost 5 bases and 6 bases respectively, with 13 bases between them. The germline V gene encodes CDR1 MDHEN and CDR2 SYDVKM. The CDR3 sequence: CASSVTSASGELFF. The CDR3 nucleotides are TGTGCCAGCAGTGTTACCAGTGCCTCCGGGGAGCTGTTTTTT.